The rows below give T cell receptor beta chains drawn from one sample of a study of T cell responses to AZD1222 COVID-19 vaccine. This table comes from immunoSEQ multiplex PCR, and its TCRdb copy is limited to in-frame clones, with some not included. Of about 120,000 clones in the sample, around 90% were seen once. The sequenced sample was peripheral blood, obtained 28 days after the second dose of the MenACWY control vaccine. Source of these receptors: an adult who received the MenACWY meningococcal vaccine as a control. Both conserved end residues are trimmed from each CDR3. For some rows the clone size is stated as once, few or many, or as a class when expanded; others skip it.

clone size,J gene,V gene,CDR3 protein
once,TRBJ2-7,TRBV28,ASSTPGSGRFYEQY
-,TRBJ1-6,TRBV5-4,ASSLRGYNSPLH
-,TRBJ1-4,TRBV6-2/TRBV6-3,ASSLGGYNEKLF
-,TRBJ2-5,TRBV4-2,ASSPRDGGAEETQY
-,TRBJ1-5,TRBV7-2,ASSARTDQPQH
-,TRBJ1-2,TRBV6-5,ASSYREADGYT
-,TRBJ1-4,TRBV27,ASTPGPPTNEKLF
-,TRBJ1-5,TRBV7-8,ASSDRERYSNQPQH
-,TRBJ2-1,TRBV15,ATSRVPYLGNEQF
-,TRBJ2-1,TRBV7-2,ASQGARMSEQF
-,TRBJ1-1,TRBV12-3/TRBV12-4,ASSLEGSAF
once,TRBJ2-3,TRBV28,ASSPEGLGRDTDTQY
-,TRBJ2-5,TRBV5-3,ARSTDGFTETQY
-,TRBJ2-3,TRBV27,ASQSRLFSDTQY
-,TRBJ2-5,TRBV7-2,ASSFGTSGGAGETQY
-,TRBJ1-6,TRBV28,ATTHSPPGGNSPLH
-,TRBJ2-1,TRBV5-4,ASSFAAGRVQF
-,TRBJ2-1,TRBV13,ASSSPLEQETFSDEQF
-,TRBJ1-4,TRBV28,ASTPGGQGPEKLF
-,TRBJ1-5,TRBV12-3/TRBV12-4,ASSLYKDQPQH
once,TRBJ2-1,TRBV7-2,ASSPGTSGNEQF
-,TRBJ2-6,TRBV4-2,ASSQDTGSGANVLT
-,TRBJ2-7,TRBV5-1,ASSPSRSEQY
-,TRBJ2-3,TRBV7-2,ASSLLPGLATDTQY
-,TRBJ2-2,TRBV18,ASSPQGARNTGELF
-,TRBJ1-1,TRBV28,ASSPLTSTEAF
-,TRBJ2-2,TRBV25-1,ASSGLAGVGTGELF
-,TRBJ2-1,TRBV18,ASSPGQGAIDEQF
-,TRBJ2-1,TRBV5-1,ASNEGPTGNEQF
-,TRBJ1-2,TRBV6-5,ASRPTLSGVYGYT
-,TRBJ2-3,TRBV12-3/TRBV12-4,ASRHPTGGTQY
-,TRBJ2-1,TRBV19,ASTAGQAIYNEQF
-,TRBJ1-4,TRBV4-3,ASRDASSRGKLF
-,TRBJ2-4,TRBV9,ASSVEATAQTRKNIQY
once,TRBJ2-3,TRBV7-9,ASSLGAGTDTQY
-,TRBJ2-5,TRBV7-9,ASSLGRLAEETQY
-,TRBJ1-1,TRBV7-6,ASSNGQGGEAF
-,TRBJ2-2,TRBV7-8,ASSLDTTGELF
-,TRBJ2-7,TRBV5-6,ASSQSASVEAYEQY
-,TRBJ1-4,TRBV3-1/TRBV3-2,ASSPNRGFWEKLF
-,TRBJ1-5,TRBV5-6,ASSLGGQGHQPQH
-,TRBJ1-1,TRBV6-6,ASSYEGEAF
-,TRBJ2-3,TRBV4-1,ASSQEGAAGGAYTQY
-,TRBJ1-4,TRBV7-8,ASSQGGSEKLF
-,TRBJ2-7,TRBV4-1,ASSPSGRAYEQY
-,TRBJ2-1,TRBV6-4,ASTETPGQGTNEQF
-,TRBJ2-1,TRBV6-1,ASSELAGGVYNEQF
-,TRBJ2-1,TRBV3-1/TRBV3-2,ASSQATNEQF
-,TRBJ2-1,TRBV14,ASSQAHEQF
once,TRBJ2-1,TRBV11-3,ASSLGTSGNNEQF
-,TRBJ2-2,TRBV15,ATSREGYGARTGELF
-,TRBJ2-3,TRBV5-1,ASSLGDGRDTQY
once,TRBJ2-2,TRBV7-7,ASSRRTGSGELF
once,TRBJ1-2,TRBV19,ASSIEVVSGNYGYT
-,TRBJ2-7,TRBV6-5,ASRDRGARGYEQY
-,TRBJ1-5,TRBV28,ASSAQGLGNQPQH
-,TRBJ2-5,TRBV7-6,ASSLGLAGARETQY